The T cell receptor (beta chain) under discussion was sequenced for a study of early T cells in non-severe SARS-CoV-2 infection. The wider study: Bulk RNA isolated from unsorted whole blood underwent sequencing; chains were not paired.

Whole-study findings and limits: VDJdb-based matching was biased toward anti-spike CD8 responses and missed private and CD4 specificities.

Individual cDNA molecules were tagged with unique molecular identifiers, the study reported. MiXCR was run by TCRdb on the 5' RACE reads, yielding one entry per CDR3 protein. The sample yields 45,000 to 55,000 distinct CDR3 sequences, approximately 9.8% seen once. This clonotype was observed at least ten times. Its antigen is not known. This CDR3 region has 14 residues. CDR1 SGDLS and CDR2 YYNGEE come from the germline V gene. V lost 2 bases and J lost 1; bases outside the gene matches: 3. The TCR comes from an adult who was a healthcare worker with PCR-confirmed SARS-CoV-2 infection or an uninfected control (not recorded which). Sequencing used whole blood. V gene TRBV9 combines with J gene TRBJ2-7; TRBD2 agrees at 7 bases. The CDR3 DNA is TGTGCCAGCAGCGTCGGGGAGGGATCCTACGAGCAGTACTTC. Protein: CASSVGEGSYEQYF.